Shown below are 25 T cell receptor beta chains from a single sample sequenced in a study of Ad26.COV2.S vaccination and SARS-CoV-2 variants. Assay: immunoSEQ multiplex PCR; the TCRdb copy retains only in-frame clones and omits some. The sample lists about 180,000 clones, 87% occurring once. This material consisted of peripheral blood, taken after recovery from COVID-19. These receptors were collected from a human donor who had recovered from COVID-19.

The rearrangement joins TRBV6-5 to TRBJ1-1, with D perhaps matching TRBD1 (6 bases). Germline loops: CDR1 MNHEY, CDR2 SVGAGI. Trimming removed 3 bases from V and 1 base from J, with 15 bases in between. The CDR3 loop spans 16 amino acids. CDR3 bases: TGTGCCAGCAGTTATTCAACCGGGACACAGAACACTGAAGCTTTCTTT. This codes for CASSYSTGTQNTEAFF.

The chain joins TRBV2 to TRBJ2-5; 9 nucleotides align to TRBD2. V shed 5 bases and J 4 bases; nucleotides not matched to a gene: 8. CDR3 length: 15 residues. Per the germline V gene, CDR1 is SNHLY and CDR2 is FYNNEI. CDR3: CASSPPGLARETQYF. CDR3 DNA sequence: TGTGCCAGCAGTCCACCGGGACTAGCACGAGAGACCCAGTACTTC.

This chain connects TRBV6-5 to TRBJ2-1, with 8 bases identical to TRBD2. The CDR3 has 14 residues. V trimming: 11 bases; J trimming: 1 base; junction bases outside the gene matches: 7. Germline V CDR1 and CDR2: MNHEY, SVGAGI. The CDR3 DNA is TGTGCCCTTTCGGGGGGGAGTTCCTACAATGAGCAGTTCTTC. This sequence encodes CALSGGSSYNEQFF.

The chain carries TRBV5-6 and TRBJ2-1, with TRBD1 matching over 9 bases. The junction had 4 bases not matched to a gene; V was cut back by 3 bases and J by 3 bases. Per germline, CDR1 SGHDT and CDR2 YYEEEE. CDR3 length: 15 residues. The CDR3 DNA reads TGTGCCAGCAGCTGGGGACAGGGAAACTACAATGAGCAGTTCTTC. Protein product: CASSWGQGNYNEQFF. Combining the CDR3 with reference TRBV5-6 and TRBJ2-1 gives the whole variable domain DAGVTQSPTHLIKTRGQQVTLRCSPKSGHDTVSWYQQALGQGPQFIFQYYEEEERQRGNFPDRFSGHQFPNYSSELNVNALLLGDSALYLCASSWGQGNYNEQFFGPGTRLTVL.

This clone showed up just a few times. The chain employs TRBV9 and TRBJ1-6; TRBD1 matches 9 bases. The CDR3 length is 15 residues. V shed 4 bases, J shed 6 bases, and the junction held 5 bases outside the gene matches. CDR1 is SGDLS, CDR2 YYNGEE, per germline. CDR3 region: CASSPGTGPNSPLHF. CDR3 sequence (DNA): TGTGCCAGCAGCCCCGGGACAGGGCCTAATTCACCCCTCCACTTT.

The rearrangement joins TRBV6-5 to TRBJ1-5, with D possibly being TRBD1 (5 bases). The CDR3 is made up of 15 amino acids. The V and J ends lost 0 bases and 4 bases respectively, with 10 bases between them. CDR1 is MNHEY and CDR2 is SVGAGI in the germline V gene. CDR3 DNA: TGTGCCAGCAGTTACTCGTTGACAGTTAATCAGCCCCAGCATTTT. This encodes CASSYSLTVNQPQHF.

This clone has a single count. The chain couples TRBV5-1 to TRBJ2-3; D possibly corresponds to TRBD2 (7 bases). The CDR3 loop spans 14 amino acids. Trimming left V 9 bases short and J 3 bases short, with 17 bases between. Germline V gene lookup returns CDR1 SGHRS and CDR2 YFSETQ. The CDR3 loop is CATERGGGTDTQYF. CDR3 sequence (DNA): TGCGCCACCGAGAGAGGGGGGGGTACAGATACGCAGTATTTT.

V and J are TRBV9 and TRBJ1-2; perhaps TRBD1 as D (5 bases). The CDR3 is 15 residues long. Deletions cut 0 bases from V and 4 bases from J, with 13 bases between. In germline, CDR1 is SGDLS, CDR2 YYNGEE. CDR3 in DNA: TGTGCCAGCAGCGTAGGACAGCTGTGGGGCTATGGCTACACCTTC. Encoded protein: CASSVGQLWGYGYTF. The variable domain in full, with the rest retrieved from reference TRBV9 and TRBJ1-2, is DSGVTQTPKHLITATGQRVTLRCSPRSGDLSVYWYQQSLDQGLQFLIQYYNGEERAKGNILERFSAQQFPDLHSELNLSSLELGDSALYFCASSVGQLWGYGYTFGSGTRLTVV.

The V gene is TRBV6-5, the J gene TRBJ2-1; 7 bases map to TRBD1. The V gene's germline CDR1 is MNHEY and CDR2 SVGAGI. The CDR3 runs 12 residues. The V segment lost 5 bases and the J segment 12 bases; nucleotides outside the gene matches: 7. Written as DNA, the CDR3 is TGTGCCAGCAGTAGGACAGGCCCCGGGCAGTTCTTC. It specifies CASSRTGPGQFF.

This clone was detected once. V is TRBV5-1 and J is TRBJ1-2, with D hard to call. This CDR3 has 13 residues. Germline assignment: CDR1 SGHRS and CDR2 YFSETQ. V lost 4 bases and J 6 bases, leaving 13 bases between the germline ends. The CDR3: CASSHPGSNGYTF. The CDR3 nucleotides are TGCGCCAGCAGCCACCCAGGATCAAATGGCTACACCTTC.

This sequence joins TRBV7-2 and TRBJ1-4, with TRBD1 matching over 8 bases. The CDR3 has 15 amino acids. V trimming: 2 bases; J trimming: 5 bases; junction bases outside the gene matches: 4. Germline-derived CDR1 and CDR2 are SGHTA and FQGNSA. The CDR3 sequence: CASSLSQGANEKLFF. The CDR3 nucleotides read TGTGCCAGCAGCTTAAGTCAGGGGGCCAATGAAAAACTGTTTTTT.

V usage is TRBV27 and J usage is TRBJ2-5; 8 positions match TRBD2. CDR1 is MNHEY and CDR2 is SMNVEV in the germline V gene (reference sequence). Losses at the gene ends were 3 bases for V and 4 bases for J; bases not matched to a gene: 4. This CDR3 has 14 residues. CDR3 bases: TGTGCCAGCAGTTTCCGGGGGGGACGAGAGACCCAGTACTTC. Translating it yields CASSFRGGRETQYF.

The rearrangement links TRBV6-2 or TRBV6-3 to TRBJ2-3, with TRBD2 matching over 13 bases. V was pared by 6 bases and J by 1 base, with 10 bases of the junction left unmatched. The CDR3 is 18 amino acids. Germline values: CDR1 MNHEY, CDR2 SVGEGT. The DNA of the CDR3 is TGTGCCAGCAGCAGGACTAGCGGGAGTTCTTTAGGCACAGATACGCAGTATTTT. Translated: CASSRTSGSSLGTDTQYF.

V usage is TRBV5-4 and J usage is TRBJ2-7, with D perhaps matching TRBD1 or TRBD2 (5 bases each). Germline V gene lookup returns CDR1 SGHNT and CDR2 YYREEE (reference sequence). V lost 8 bases to trimming and J lost 0 bases, with 12 bases between them. The CDR3 is 13 amino acids. DNA of the CDR3: TGTGCCAGTGCTCTGGGGACCTCCTACGAGCAGTACTTC. It translates to CASALGTSYEQYF.

This clone was seen a single time. For the CDR3, the DNA is TGCGCCAGCAGTCGCCGACCAGGGGGGAACACTGAAGCTTTCTTT. Residues: CASSRRPGGNTEAFF. The J gene is TRBJ1-1, the V gene TRBV5-1; 7 bases align to TRBD1. Germline CDR1 reads SGHRS; CDR2 reads YFSETQ. The CDR3 contains 15 residues. V lost 5 bases, J lost 1 base, and 8 bases stayed unmatched.

The rearrangement uses TRBV7-8 and TRBJ1-1; possibly TRBD1 for D (5 bases). The CDR3 covers 15 residues. From germline, CDR1 is SGHVS and CDR2 FQNEAQ. V gave up 5 bases and J gave up 3 bases, with 16 bases separating them. The chain's CDR3 is CASSKQVQGDTEAFF. Written as DNA, the CDR3 is TGTGCCAGCAGCAAACAGGTCCAAGGGGACACTGAAGCTTTCTTT.

The chain uses TRBV19 and TRBJ1-5, with D maybe TRBD1 (6 bases). Germline CDR1 and CDR2: LNHDA and SQIVND (reference sequence). Trimming shortened V by 3 bases and J by 4 bases, and 13 bases separated the two germline ends. The CDR3 runs to 15 residues. The CDR3 coding sequence is TGTGCCAGTAGTATTCGACAGGCTGGGAATCAGCCCCAGCATTTT. Encoded protein: CASSIRQAGNQPQHF.

This clone showed up just once. This rearrangement joins TRBV5-8 to TRBJ2-3, with 10 bases fitting TRBD2. This CDR3 is 15 amino acids long. V lost 2 bases, J lost 2 bases, and 2 bases stayed unmatched. Germline V gene data show CDR1 as SGHTS and CDR2 as YDEGEE. CDR3 residues: CASSLAGGTTDTQYF. CDR3 bases: TGTGCCAGCAGCTTAGCGGGAGGGACCACAGATACGCAGTATTTT. Full variable domain (rest looked up from reference TRBV5-8 and TRBJ2-3): EAGVTQSPTHLIKTRGQQATLRCSPISGHTSVYWYQQALGLGLQFLLWYDEGEERNRGNFPPRFSGRQFPNYSSELNVNALELEDSALYLCASSLAGGTTDTQYFGPGTRLTVL.

The rearrangement links TRBV18 to TRBJ1-4; no reliable D call. Germline CDR1 reads KGHSH; CDR2 reads LQKENI. V gave up 3 bases and J gave up 6 bases, with 11 bases separating them. The CDR3 contains 14 residues. CDR3: CASSPRAGHEKLFF. CDR3 DNA sequence: TGTGCCAGCTCACCTCGCGCAGGCCATGAAAAACTGTTTTTT.

The chain links TRBV7-2 to TRBJ2-5; D is unclear. This CDR3 comprises 15 residues. The germline V gene has CDR1 SGHTA and CDR2 FQGNSA. V lost 4 bases to trimming and J lost 5 bases, with 17 bases between them. CDR3 nucleotides: TGTGCCAGCAGCTACATTATACTGAGGCCGGAGACCCAGTACTTC. It translates to CASSYIILRPETQYF.

J is TRBJ1-2 and V is TRBV3-1 (or the pseudogene TRBV3-2); 8 positions agree with TRBD1. The germline V gene has CDR1 LGHDT and CDR2 YNNKEL (reference sequence). After removal of 5 bases from V and 0 bases from J, the junction contained 5 bases not matched to a gene. The CDR3 spans 15 residues. The CDR3 bases are TGTGCCAGCAGCGTCGGGACAGGAGCTAACTATGGCTACACCTTC. This codes for CASSVGTGANYGYTF.

This chain links TRBV6-5 with TRBJ1-1; 7 nucleotides line up with TRBD1. CDR3 length: 14 residues. Trimming removed 0 bases from V and 6 bases from J; junction bases left unmatched: 4. Germline assignment: CDR1 MNHEY and CDR2 SVGAGI. The CDR3 sequence: CASSYSRGGSEAFF. In DNA form, the CDR3 reads TGTGCCAGCAGTTACTCGAGAGGGGGCTCTGAAGCTTTCTTT.

The sample holds many counts of this clone. The chain carries TRBV7-9 and TRBJ1-2; D gene ambiguous. Germline V lookup: CDR1 SEHNR, CDR2 FQNEAQ (reference sequence). The CDR3 runs to 14 residues. Trimming removed 3 bases at V and 3 bases at J, with 11 bases between. CDR3 in DNA: TGTGCCAGCAGCTTTGAGGCGCCGCACTATGGCTACACCTTC. Its translation is CASSFEAPHYGYTF.

The rearrangement links TRBV9 to TRBJ1-5; D is ambiguous. Germline V gene lookup returns CDR1 SGDLS and CDR2 YYNGEE. The germline V and J ends were trimmed by 0 bases and 3 bases, with 10 bases remaining between them. This CDR3 contains 15 residues. The CDR3 reads CASSVGGSVNQPQHF. Written as DNA, the CDR3 is TGTGCCAGCAGCGTAGGGGGATCGGTCAATCAGCCCCAGCATTTT.

The chain employs TRBV15 and TRBJ1-2; D unclear. V lost 5 bases and J 0 bases, leaving 7 bases between the germline ends. CDR1 is LNHNV, CDR2 YYDKDF, per germline (reference sequence). This CDR3 is 13 amino acids long. CDR3 coding DNA: TGTGCCACCAGCTCAGACCCTAACTATGGCTACACCTTC. Encoded protein: CATSSDPNYGYTF.